This T cell receptor beta chain was identified in a study of blood T cell repertoires in COVID-19. The overall study: Researchers got acute and convalescent COVID-19 samples from the United States, Italy and Spain.

Original handling: Amplification with reference gene primers provided the estimates of nucleated cell counts. The table came from immunoSEQ multiplex PCR; TCRdb's copy has only in-frame clones and leaves some out. The V and J calls and clone size come from that table; D and trimming were worked out from the DNA. The sample holds some 83,000 clones, around 88% seen once. The J segment lost 5 bases and the V segment lost 3 bases, leaving 0 bases of the junction unmatched. CDR3 length: 13 residues. CDR1 LNHDA and CDR2 SQIVND come from the germline V gene (reference sequence). The sequenced sample consisted of peripheral blood. The chain has TRBV19 and TRBJ1-5; 8 nucleotides agree with TRBD1. The receptor's source is a woman of 80 years or more with active or convalescent COVID-19. CDR3 protein: CASSMDRDQPQHF. The CDR3 DNA reads TGTGCCAGTAGTATGGACAGGGATCAGCCCCAGCATTTT.